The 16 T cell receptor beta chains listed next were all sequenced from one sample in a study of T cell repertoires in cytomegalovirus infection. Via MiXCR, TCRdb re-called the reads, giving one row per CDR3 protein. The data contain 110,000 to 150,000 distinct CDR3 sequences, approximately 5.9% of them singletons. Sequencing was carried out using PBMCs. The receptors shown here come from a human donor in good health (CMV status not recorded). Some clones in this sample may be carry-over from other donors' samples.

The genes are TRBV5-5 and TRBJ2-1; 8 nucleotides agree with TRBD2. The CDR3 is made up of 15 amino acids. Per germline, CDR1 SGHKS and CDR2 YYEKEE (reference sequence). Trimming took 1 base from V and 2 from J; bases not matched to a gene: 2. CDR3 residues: CASSLTGGPYNEQFF. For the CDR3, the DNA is TGTGCCAGCAGCTTGACGGGGGGGCCCTACAATGAGCAGTTCTTC.

CDR3 sequence (DNA): TGTGCCAGCAGCTCTCCACTCCAGGCGGAGCAGTTCTTC. Encoded protein: CASSSPLQAEQFF. The chain is built from TRBV11-2 and TRBJ2-1, with D hard to call. The CDR3 contains 13 residues. V gave up 4 bases and J gave up 10 bases, with 14 bases separating them. CDR1 and CDR2 from the germline V gene are SGHAT and FQNNGV.

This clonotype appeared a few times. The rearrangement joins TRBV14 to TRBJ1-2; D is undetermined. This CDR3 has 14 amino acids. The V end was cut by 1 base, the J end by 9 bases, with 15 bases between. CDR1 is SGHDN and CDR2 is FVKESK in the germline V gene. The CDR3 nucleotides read TGTGCCAGCAGCCAAGTCCCCGGTGCCTGGAGCTACACCTTC. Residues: CASSQVPGAWSYTF. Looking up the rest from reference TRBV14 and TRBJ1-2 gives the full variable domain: EAGVTQFPSHSVIEKGQTVTLRCDPISGHDNLYWYRRVMGKEIKFLLHFVKESKQDESGMPNNRFLAERTGGTYSTLKVQPAELEDSGVYFCASSQVPGAWSYTFGSGTRLTVV.

CDR3 loop: CASSPGTGGADTQYF. CDR3 DNA: TGTGCCAGCAGTCCCGGGACAGGGGGCGCAGATACGCAGTATTTT. The chain has TRBV28 and TRBJ2-3, with 12 bases lining up with TRBD1. CDR1 MDHEN and CDR2 SYDVKM come from the germline V gene. This CDR3 comprises 15 residues. Trimming cost V 5 bases and J 4 bases; bases outside gene matches: 4. The complete variable domain, with remaining parts taken from reference TRBV28 and TRBJ2-3, reads DVKVTQSSRYLVKRTGEKVFLECVQDMDHENMFWYRQDPGLGLRLIYFSYDVKMKEKGDIPEGYSVSREKKERFSLILESASTNQTSMYLCASSPGTGGADTQYFGPGTRLTVL.

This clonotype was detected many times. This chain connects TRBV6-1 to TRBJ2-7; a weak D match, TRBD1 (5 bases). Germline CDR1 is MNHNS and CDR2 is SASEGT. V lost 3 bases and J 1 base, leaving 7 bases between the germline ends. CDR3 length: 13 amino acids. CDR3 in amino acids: CASSETVSYEQYF. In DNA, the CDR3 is TGTGCCAGCAGTGAGACAGTATCCTACGAGCAGTACTTC.

The DNA of the CDR3 is TGTGCCAGCAGCCACTTTTCCGCCGGCTACACCTTC. Its translation: CASSHFSAGYTF. The V call is TRBV7-9, the J call TRBJ1-2; no reliable D call. Trimming took 5 bases from V and 8 from J, leaving 12 bases between them. The CDR3 totals 12 residues. CDR1 and CDR2 (germline): SEHNR, FQNEAQ (reference sequence).

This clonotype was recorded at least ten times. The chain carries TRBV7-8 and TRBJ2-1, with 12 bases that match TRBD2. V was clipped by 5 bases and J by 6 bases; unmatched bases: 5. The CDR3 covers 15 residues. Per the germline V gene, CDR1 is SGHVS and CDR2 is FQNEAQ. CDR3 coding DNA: TGTGCCAGCAGCCCCCCGGGACTAGCGGGCAATGAGCAGTTCTTC. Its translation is CASSPPGLAGNEQFF.

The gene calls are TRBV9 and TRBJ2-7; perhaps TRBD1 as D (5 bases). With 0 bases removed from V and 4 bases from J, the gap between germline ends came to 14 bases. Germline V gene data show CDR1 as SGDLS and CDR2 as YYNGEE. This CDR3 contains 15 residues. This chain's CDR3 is CASSVGGQESYEQYF. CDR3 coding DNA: TGTGCCAGCAGCGTAGGGGGCCAGGAGTCGTACGAGCAGTACTTC.

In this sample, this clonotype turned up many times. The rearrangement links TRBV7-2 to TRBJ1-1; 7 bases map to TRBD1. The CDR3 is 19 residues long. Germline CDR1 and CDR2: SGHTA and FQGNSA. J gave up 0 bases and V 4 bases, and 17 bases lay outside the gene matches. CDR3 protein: CASSYRSGQTRYMNTEAFF. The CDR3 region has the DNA TGTGCCAGCAGCTACCGCTCGGGACAGACGAGATATATGAACACTGAAGCTTTCTTT.

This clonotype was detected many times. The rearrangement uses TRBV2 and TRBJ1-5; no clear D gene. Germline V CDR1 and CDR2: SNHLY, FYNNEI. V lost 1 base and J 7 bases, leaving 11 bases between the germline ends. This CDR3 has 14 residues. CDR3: CASSEVDRRQPQHF. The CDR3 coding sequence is TGTGCCAGCAGTGAAGTGGACCGGCGGCAGCCCCAGCATTTT.

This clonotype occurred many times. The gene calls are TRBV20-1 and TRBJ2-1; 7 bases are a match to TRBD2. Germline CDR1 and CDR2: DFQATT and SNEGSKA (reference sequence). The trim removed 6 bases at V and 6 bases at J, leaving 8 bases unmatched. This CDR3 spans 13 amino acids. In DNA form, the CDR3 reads TGCAGTGCCCCCCGTCCGGGGGGCAATGAGCAGTTCTTC. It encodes CSAPRPGGNEQFF.

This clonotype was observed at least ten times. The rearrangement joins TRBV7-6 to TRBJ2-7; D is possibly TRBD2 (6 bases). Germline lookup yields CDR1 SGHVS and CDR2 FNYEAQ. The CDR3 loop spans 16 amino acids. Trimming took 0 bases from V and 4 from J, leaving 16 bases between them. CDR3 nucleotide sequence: TGTGCCAGCAGCTTAGCGCCCGGCGGGGCTCTATACGAGCAGTACTTC. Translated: CASSLAPGGALYEQYF.

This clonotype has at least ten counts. The CDR3 DNA is TGTGCCAGCAGCTTAGCCATGAACACTGAAGCTTTCTTT. It encodes CASSLAMNTEAFF. The V call is TRBV7-2, the J call TRBJ1-1; D remains unclear. Germline V gene lookup returns CDR1 SGHTA and CDR2 FQGNSA. Trimming pared 0 bases from V and 0 bases from J, leaving 2 bases between. The CDR3 runs 13 residues.

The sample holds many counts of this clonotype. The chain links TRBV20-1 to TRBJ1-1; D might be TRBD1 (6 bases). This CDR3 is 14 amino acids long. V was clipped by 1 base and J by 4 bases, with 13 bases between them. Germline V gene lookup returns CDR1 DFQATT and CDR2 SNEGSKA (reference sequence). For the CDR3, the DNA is TGCAGTGCTAGAGTTAGAGGGGGGGGCACTGAAGCTTTCTTT. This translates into CSARVRGGGTEAFF.

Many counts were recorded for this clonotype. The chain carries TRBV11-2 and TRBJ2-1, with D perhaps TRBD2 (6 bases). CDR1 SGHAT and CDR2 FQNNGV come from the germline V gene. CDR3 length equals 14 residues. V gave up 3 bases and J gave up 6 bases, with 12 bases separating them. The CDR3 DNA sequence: TGTGCCAGCAGCTTCTTAAGCGGGTCCAATGAGCAGTTCTTC. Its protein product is CASSFLSGSNEQFF.

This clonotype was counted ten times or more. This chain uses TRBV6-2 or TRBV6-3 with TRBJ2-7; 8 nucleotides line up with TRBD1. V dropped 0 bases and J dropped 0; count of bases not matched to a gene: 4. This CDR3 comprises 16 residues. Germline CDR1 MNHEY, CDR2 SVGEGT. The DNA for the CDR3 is TGTGCCAGCAGTTACTCCGGGACAGGTCTCTCCTACGAGCAGTACTTC. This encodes CASSYSGTGLSYEQYF.